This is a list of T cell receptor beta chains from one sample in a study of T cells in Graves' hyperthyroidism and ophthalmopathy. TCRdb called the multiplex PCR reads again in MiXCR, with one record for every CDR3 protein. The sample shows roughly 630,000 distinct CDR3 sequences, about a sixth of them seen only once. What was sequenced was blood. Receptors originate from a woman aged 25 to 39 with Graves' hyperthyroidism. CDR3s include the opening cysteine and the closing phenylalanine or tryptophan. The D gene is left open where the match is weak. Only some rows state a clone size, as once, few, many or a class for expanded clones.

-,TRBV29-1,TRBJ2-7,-,CSVGPRGGYEQYF,TGCAGCGTAGGGCCACGCGGTGGATACGAGCAGTACTTC
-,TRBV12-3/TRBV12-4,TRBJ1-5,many,CASSSLTGYNQPQHF,TGTGCCAGCAGTTCATTAACAGGGTACAATCAGCCCCAGCATTTT
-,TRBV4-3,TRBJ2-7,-,CASSQETPGEQYF,TGCGCCAGCAGCCAAGAAACCCCGGGAGAGCAGTACTTC
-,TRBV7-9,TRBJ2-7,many,CASSLGGLGAGQYF,TGTGCCAGCAGCTTGGGCGGACTGGGCGCGGGGCAGTACTTC
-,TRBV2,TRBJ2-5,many,CASSVNAGQKTQYF,TGTGCCAGCAGCGTCAATGCGGGCCAAAAGACCCAGTACTTC
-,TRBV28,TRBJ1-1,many,CASSFRLTSMNTEAFF,TGTGCCAGCAGTTTTCGGCTGACATCCATGAACACTGAAGCTTTCTTT
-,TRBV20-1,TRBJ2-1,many,CSARGRGTNNEQFF,TGCAGTGCTAGGGGCCGCGGGACCAACAATGAGCAGTTCTTC
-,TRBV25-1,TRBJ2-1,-,CASSEGVIGGLRSYNEQFF,TGTGCCAGCAGTGAAGGGGTAATTGGGGGCCTCCGCTCCTACAATGAGCAGTTCTTC
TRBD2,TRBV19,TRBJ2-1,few,CASSPRLAGLHNEQFF,TGTGCCAGTAGTCCACGACTAGCGGGGCTTCACAATGAGCAGTTCTTC
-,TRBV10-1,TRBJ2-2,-,CASNGGQNTGELFF,TGCGCCAGCAACGGCGGCCAGAACACCGGGGAGCTGTTTTTT
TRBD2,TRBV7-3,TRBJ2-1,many,CASSLTSLANEQFF,TGTGCCAGCAGCTTAACCTCACTAGCGAATGAGCAGTTCTTC
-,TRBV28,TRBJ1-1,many,CASSFGGAILDTEAFF,TGTGCCAGCAGTTTTGGAGGGGCCATACTGGACACTGAAGCTTTCTTT
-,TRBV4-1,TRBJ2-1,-,CASSRDSGPYNEQFF,TGCGCCAGCAGCCGGGATAGCGGTCCCTACAATGAGCAGTTCTTC
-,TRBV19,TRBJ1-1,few,CASSITGQGSITEAFF,TGTGCCAGTAGTATCACGGGTCAGGGGTCGATCACTGAAGCTTTCTTT
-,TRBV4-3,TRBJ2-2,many,CASSQVSPSGGELFF,TGCGCCAGCAGCCAAGTGTCCCCGAGTGGCGGGGAGCTGTTTTTT
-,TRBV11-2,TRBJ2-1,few,CASSLGPSDEQFF,TGTGCCAGCAGCTTAGGCCCCTCAGATGAGCAGTTCTTC
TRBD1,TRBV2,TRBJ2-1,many,CASRTTGATYNEQFF,TGTGCCAGCAGAACGACAGGGGCCACCTACAATGAGCAGTTCTTC
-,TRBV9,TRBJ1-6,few,CASSRSYNSPLHF,TGTGCCAGCTCCCGGAGCTATAATTCACCCCTCCACTTT
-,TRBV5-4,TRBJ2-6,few,CASSLAQGSGANVLTF,TGTGCCAGCAGCTTGGCGCAGGGGTCTGGGGCCAACGTCCTGACTTTC
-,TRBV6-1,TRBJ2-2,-,CASNEWDGYTGELFF,TGTGCCAGTAACGAGTGGGACGGATACACCGGGGAGCTGTTTTTT
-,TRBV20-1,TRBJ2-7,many,CSARVPGRWSNGQYF,TGCAGTGCTAGAGTTCCGGGACGGTGGTCTAATGGGCAGTACTTC
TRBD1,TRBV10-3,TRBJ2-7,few,CAISPRDRDSYEQYF,TGTGCCATCAGCCCACGGGACAGGGACTCCTACGAGCAGTACTTC
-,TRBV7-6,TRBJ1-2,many,CASSLAPDYGYTF,TGTGCCAGCAGCTTAGCTCCGGACTATGGCTACACCTTC
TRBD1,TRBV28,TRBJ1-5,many,CASSRRTGINQPQHF,TGTGCCAGCAGTAGACGGACAGGGATCAATCAGCCCCAGCATTTT
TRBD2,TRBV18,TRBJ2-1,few,CASSPGLAGEWDEQFF,TGTGCCAGCTCACCAGGGCTAGCGGGAGAGTGGGATGAGCAGTTCTTC
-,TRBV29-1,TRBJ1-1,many,CSVEDRDLGAEAFF,TGCAGCGTTGAAGATAGGGATCTGGGAGCTGAAGCTTTCTTT
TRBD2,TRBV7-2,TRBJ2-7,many,CASSFPGTSGSKTYEQYF,TGTGCCAGCAGCTTTCCCGGGACTAGCGGGAGTAAAACGTACGAGCAGTACTTC
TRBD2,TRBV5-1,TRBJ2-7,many,CASSSGTSRSAEQYF,TGCGCCAGCAGCTCCGGGACTAGTCGGTCGGCGGAGCAGTACTTC
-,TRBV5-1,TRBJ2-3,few,CASSLAVSRTDTQYF,TGCGCCAGCAGCTTGGCCGTTAGCCGGACAGATACGCAGTATTTT
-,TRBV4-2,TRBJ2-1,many,CASSSGTTNEQFF,TGTGCCAGCAGCTCGGGGACAACCAATGAGCAGTTCTTC
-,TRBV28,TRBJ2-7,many,CASSLDGTDTYEQYF,TGTGCCAGCAGCCTCGACGGGACCGACACCTACGAGCAGTACTTC
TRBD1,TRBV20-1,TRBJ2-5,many,CSAGLGTGEETQYF,TGCAGTGCTGGGCTAGGGACAGGGGAAGAGACCCAGTACTTC
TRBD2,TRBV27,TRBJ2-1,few,CATTPLRTSGPSYNEQFF,TGTGCCACTACCCCTCTGCGGACTAGCGGCCCCTCCTACAATGAGCAGTTCTTC
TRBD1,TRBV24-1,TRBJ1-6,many,CATSDSGTVNSPLHF,TGTGCCACCAGTGATTCCGGGACAGTGAATTCACCCCTCCACTTT
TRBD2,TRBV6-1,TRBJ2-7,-,CATTPGGSYEQYF,TGTGCCACTACCCCGGGAGGTAGCTACGAGCAGTACTTC
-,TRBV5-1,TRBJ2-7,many,CASTGNNEQYF,TGCGCCAGCACGGGGAACAACGAGCAGTACTTC
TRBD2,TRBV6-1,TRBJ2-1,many,CASRLIAGEYNEQFF,TGTGCCAGCAGACTCATAGCGGGAGAGTACAATGAGCAGTTCTTC
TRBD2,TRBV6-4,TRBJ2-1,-,CASSETGLAGRNEQFF,TGTGCCAGCAGTGAGACGGGACTAGCGGGACGGAATGAGCAGTTCTTC
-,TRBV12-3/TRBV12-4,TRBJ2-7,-,CASSLVGRGSPSSYEQYF,TGTGCCAGCAGTTTAGTGGGCAGGGGTTCACCTAGCTCCTACGAGCAGTACTTC
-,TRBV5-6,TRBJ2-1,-,CASSLGEKYNEQFF,TGTGCCAGCAGCTTGGGGGAGAAATACAATGAGCAGTTCTTC
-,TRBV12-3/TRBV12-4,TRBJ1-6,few,CASSLFRGNSPLHF,TGTGCCAGCAGTTTATTTAGGGGAAATTCACCCCTCCACTTT
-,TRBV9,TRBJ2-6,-,CASSVEGAGANVLTF,TGTGCCAGCAGCGTAGAAGGTGCTGGGGCCAACGTCCTGACTTTC
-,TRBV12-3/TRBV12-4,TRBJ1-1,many,CASRKGDGIGAEAFF,TGTGCCAGCAGGAAAGGGGACGGGATCGGTGCTGAAGCTTTCTTT
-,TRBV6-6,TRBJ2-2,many,CASSYSNVNTGELFF,TGTGCCAGCAGTTACTCGAACGTTAACACCGGGGAGCTGTTTTTT
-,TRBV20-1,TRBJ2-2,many,CSAEKRNTGELFF,TGCAGTGCAGAAAAGCGCAACACCGGGGAGCTGTTTTTT
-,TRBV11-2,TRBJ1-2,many,CASSTYKQETFGYTF,TGTGCCAGCAGCACTTACAAACAGGAGACCTTCGGCTACACCTTC
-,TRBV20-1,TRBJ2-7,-,CSASGGLLSEQYF,TGCAGTGCTAGCGGGGGGCTACTTTCCGAGCAGTACTTC
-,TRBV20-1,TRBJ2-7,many,CSAPGLRLYEQYF,TGCAGTGCCCCCGGACTAAGGCTATACGAGCAGTACTTC
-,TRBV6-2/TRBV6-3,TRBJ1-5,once,CASSQGQPQHF,TGTGCCAGCAGTCAGGGACAGCCCCAGCATTTT